This T cell receptor beta chain is drawn from a study of blood T cell repertoires in COVID-19. On the study more broadly: Samples representing acute and convalescent COVID-19 were sourced from the United States, Italy and Spain.

Original processing notes: From reference gene primer amplification, estimates of nucleated cell counts were derived. Measured with immunoSEQ multiplex PCR; TCRdb has only the in-frame clones, and not every one. That table supplies the V and J calls and clone size; D and trimming were determined from the DNA. The sample contains 130,000 to 150,000 clones, 84% of which appear only once. Germline assignment: CDR1 SGHRS and CDR2 YFSETQ. The CDR3 is made up of 15 amino acids. Trimming at V came to 2 bases and at J to 4 bases, leaving 8 bases not matched to a gene. This clonotype originated in a human donor in a cohort sampled during active COVID-19. The source material was peripheral blood. This chain links TRBV5-1 with TRBJ2-7, with 8 bases matching TRBD1. CDR3 sequence (DNA): TGCGCCAGCAGCTTACCTTGGACAGGGAGGTACGAGCAGTACTTC. Residues: CASSLPWTGRYEQYF. Drawing the rest from reference TRBV5-1 and TRBJ2-7, the complete variable domain is KAGVTQTPRYLIKTRGQQVTLSCSPISGHRSVSWYQQTPGQGLQFLFEYFSETQRNKGNFPGRFSGRQFSNSRSEMNVSTLELGDSALYLCASSLPWTGRYEQYFGPGTRLTVT.